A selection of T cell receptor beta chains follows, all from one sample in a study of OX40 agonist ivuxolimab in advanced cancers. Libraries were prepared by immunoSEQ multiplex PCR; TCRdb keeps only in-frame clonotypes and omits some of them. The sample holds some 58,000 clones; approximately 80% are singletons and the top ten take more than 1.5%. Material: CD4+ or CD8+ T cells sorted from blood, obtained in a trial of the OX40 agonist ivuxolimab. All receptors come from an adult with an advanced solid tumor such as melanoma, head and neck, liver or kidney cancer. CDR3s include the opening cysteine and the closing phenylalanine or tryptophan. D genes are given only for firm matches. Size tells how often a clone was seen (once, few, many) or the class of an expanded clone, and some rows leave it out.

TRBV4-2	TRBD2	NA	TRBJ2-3	TGTGCCAGCAGCCAAGATCTAGCGGGCCGCACAGATACGCAGTATTTT	CASSQDLAGRTDTQYF
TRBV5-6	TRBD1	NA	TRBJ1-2	TGTGCCAGCAGCCCCCGGACAGGGAATGGCTACACCTTC	CASSPRTGNGYTF
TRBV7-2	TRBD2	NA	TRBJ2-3	TGTGCCAGCAGCGCCAGGGGTAGCGGGAGTGCTAGCACAGATACGCAGTATTTT	CASSARGSGSASTDTQYF
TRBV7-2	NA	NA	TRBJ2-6	TGTGCCAGCAGCTTCCAAATTACCGACAACGTCCTGACTTTC	CASSFQITDNVLTF
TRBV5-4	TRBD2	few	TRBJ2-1	TGTGCCAGCAGCTTTAGCGGGTCCAACTACAATGAGCAGTTCTTC	CASSFSGSNYNEQFF
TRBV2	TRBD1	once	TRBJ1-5	TGTGCCAGCAGTTTGACAGGGGGCTTCCAGCCCCAGCATTTT	CASSLTGGFQPQHF
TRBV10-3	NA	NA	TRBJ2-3	TGTGCCATCTCACCAGCGTTGAGGGATACGCAGTATTTT	CAISPALRDTQYF
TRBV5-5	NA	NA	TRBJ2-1	TGTGCCAGCAGCTTGGCAGACGGGGATGAGCAGTTCTTC	CASSLADGDEQFF
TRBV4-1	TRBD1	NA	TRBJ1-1	TGCGCCAGCAGCCAAGATCGGCGGACAGGGAAGGGTTTCTTT	CASSQDRRTGKGFF
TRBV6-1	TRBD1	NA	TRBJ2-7	TGTGCTTACGCCCGGGACAGGGGTTTTGAGCAGTACTTC	CAYARDRGFEQYF
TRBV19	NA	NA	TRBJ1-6	TGTGCCAGTAGTATGAATGGGGCAGGCCAGTCACCCCTCCACTTT	CASSMNGAGQSPLHF
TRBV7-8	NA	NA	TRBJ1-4	TGTGCCAGCGGAAATAATGAAAAACTGTTTTTT	CASGNNEKLFF
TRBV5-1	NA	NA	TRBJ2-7	TGCGCCAGCAGCTTGGCACAGGGCGGAAACGAGCAGTACTTC	CASSLAQGGNEQYF
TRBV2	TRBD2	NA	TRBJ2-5	TGTGCCAGCAAATCCCCGACTAGCGGGAGCCATTGGGCAGAGACCCAGTACTTC	CASKSPTSGSHWAETQYF
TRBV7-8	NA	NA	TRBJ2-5	TGTGCCAGCAGCTTTGATCGGCAAGAGACCCAGTACTTC	CASSFDRQETQYF
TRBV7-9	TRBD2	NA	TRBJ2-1	TGTGCCAGCAGCTTAGGGAGCGGGAGCCCCTACAATGAGCAGTTCTTC	CASSLGSGSPYNEQFF
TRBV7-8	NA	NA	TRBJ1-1	TGTGCCAGCAGCTCCCACAACACTGAAGCTTTCTTT	CASSSHNTEAFF
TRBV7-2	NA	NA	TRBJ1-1	TGTGCCAGCAGCTTTCGATCGATTGAAGCTTTCTTT	CASSFRSIEAFF
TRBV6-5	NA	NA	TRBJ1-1	TGTGCCAGCAGTTACTCAGGCCAACAGGGCACTGAAGCTTTCTTT	CASSYSGQQGTEAFF
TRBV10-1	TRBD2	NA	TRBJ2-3	TGCGCCAGCAGTGACCTTAGCGGGTCTAGCACAGATACGCAGTATTTT	CASSDLSGSSTDTQYF
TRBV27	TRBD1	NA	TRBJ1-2	TGTGTCAGCAGTTTATTTATGGGACAGGGTAGGGGGGGCTACACCTTC	CVSSLFMGQGRGGYTF
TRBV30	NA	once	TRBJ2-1	TGTGCCTGGAGGATTCTTTACCAGCAGTTCTTC	CAWRILYQQFF
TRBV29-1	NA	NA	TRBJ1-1	TGCAGCGTTGAAAACTCTGCGGGGACTGAAGCTTTCTTT	CSVENSAGTEAFF
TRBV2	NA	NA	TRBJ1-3	TGTGCCAGCAGTCAGGCACACTCTGGAAACACCATATATTTT	CASSQAHSGNTIYF
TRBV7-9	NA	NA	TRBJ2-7	TGTGCCAGCAGCTTATTGGCTAGCAGCCACGAGCAGTACTTC	CASSLLASSHEQYF
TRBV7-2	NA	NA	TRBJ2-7	TGTGCCAGCAGCCCCGACTGGGGTAGCGGCTACGAGCAGTACTTC	CASSPDWGSGYEQYF
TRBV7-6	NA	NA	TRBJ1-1	TGTGCCAGCAGCTTAGCCCTGAACACTGAAGCTTTCTTT	CASSLALNTEAFF
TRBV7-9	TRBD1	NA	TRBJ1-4	TGTGCCAGCAGCTTAGGTCGACTCGACAGGGGGCGGAATGAAAAACTGTTTTTT	CASSLGRLDRGRNEKLFF
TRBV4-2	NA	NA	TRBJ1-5	TGTGCCAGCAGCCAAGGTCCCGGCACAGGCAATCAGCCCCAGCATTTT	CASSQGPGTGNQPQHF
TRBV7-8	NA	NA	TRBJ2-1	TGTGCCAGCAGCTTTCGCCTCGGTTCCTACAATGAGCAGTTCTTC	CASSFRLGSYNEQFF
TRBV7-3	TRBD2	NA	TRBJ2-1	TGTGCCAGCAGCCAGACTAGCGGAGACCTCCAAGAGCAGTTCTTC	CASSQTSGDLQEQFF
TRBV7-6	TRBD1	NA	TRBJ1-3	TGTGCCAGCAGCTTAGGGGTCGGACAGGGCTCTGGAAACACCATATATTTT	CASSLGVGQGSGNTIYF
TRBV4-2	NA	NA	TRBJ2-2	TGTGCCAGCAGCCAAGAAGGTCTGTACACCGGGGAGCTGTTTTTT	CASSQEGLYTGELFF
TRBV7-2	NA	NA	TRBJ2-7	TGTGCCAGCAGCCAGGTTTTGGGGCGGTACGAGCAGTACTTC	CASSQVLGRYEQYF
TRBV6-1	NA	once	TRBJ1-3	TGTGCCAGCTGCAAGGACTCTGGAAACACCATATATTTT	CASCKDSGNTIYF
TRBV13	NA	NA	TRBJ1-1	TGTGCCAGCAGCATCACAGGGACCCGGGCAGTCTTT	CASSITGTRAVF
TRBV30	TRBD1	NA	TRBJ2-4	TGTGCCTGGAGTACAGGGGCTCTGGACATTCAGTACTTC	CAWSTGALDIQYF
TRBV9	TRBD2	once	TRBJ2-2	TGTGCCAGCAGCGTACAGAGCGGGAGGGAGGCCGGGGAGCTGTTTTTT	CASSVQSGREAGELFF
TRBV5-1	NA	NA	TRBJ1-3	TGCGCCAGCAGCCCCCAACAGTTCGGAAACACCATATATTTT	CASSPQQFGNTIYF